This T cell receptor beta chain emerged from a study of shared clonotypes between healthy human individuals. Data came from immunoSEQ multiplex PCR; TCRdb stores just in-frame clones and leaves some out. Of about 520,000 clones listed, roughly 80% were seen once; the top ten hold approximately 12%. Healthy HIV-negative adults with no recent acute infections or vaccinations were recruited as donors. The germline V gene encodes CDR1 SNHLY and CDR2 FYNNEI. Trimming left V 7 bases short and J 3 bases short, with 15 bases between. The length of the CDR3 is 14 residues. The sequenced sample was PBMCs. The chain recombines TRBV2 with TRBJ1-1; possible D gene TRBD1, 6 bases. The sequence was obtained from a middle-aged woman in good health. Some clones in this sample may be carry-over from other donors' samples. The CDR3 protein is CASTAGNRDTEAFF. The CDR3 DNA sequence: TGTGCCAGCACCGCCGGCAACAGGGACACTGAAGCTTTCTTT.